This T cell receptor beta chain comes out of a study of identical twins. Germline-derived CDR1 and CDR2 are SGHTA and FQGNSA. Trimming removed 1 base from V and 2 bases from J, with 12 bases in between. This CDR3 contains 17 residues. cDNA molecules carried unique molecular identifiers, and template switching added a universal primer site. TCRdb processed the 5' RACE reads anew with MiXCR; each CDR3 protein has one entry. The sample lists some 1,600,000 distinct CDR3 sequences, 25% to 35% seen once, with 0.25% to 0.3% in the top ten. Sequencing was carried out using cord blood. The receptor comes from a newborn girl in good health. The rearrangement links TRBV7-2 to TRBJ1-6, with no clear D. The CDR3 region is CASSLVVRIAYNSPLHF. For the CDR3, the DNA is TGTGCCAGCAGCTTAGTGGTTAGGATAGCCTATAATTCACCCCTCCACTTT.